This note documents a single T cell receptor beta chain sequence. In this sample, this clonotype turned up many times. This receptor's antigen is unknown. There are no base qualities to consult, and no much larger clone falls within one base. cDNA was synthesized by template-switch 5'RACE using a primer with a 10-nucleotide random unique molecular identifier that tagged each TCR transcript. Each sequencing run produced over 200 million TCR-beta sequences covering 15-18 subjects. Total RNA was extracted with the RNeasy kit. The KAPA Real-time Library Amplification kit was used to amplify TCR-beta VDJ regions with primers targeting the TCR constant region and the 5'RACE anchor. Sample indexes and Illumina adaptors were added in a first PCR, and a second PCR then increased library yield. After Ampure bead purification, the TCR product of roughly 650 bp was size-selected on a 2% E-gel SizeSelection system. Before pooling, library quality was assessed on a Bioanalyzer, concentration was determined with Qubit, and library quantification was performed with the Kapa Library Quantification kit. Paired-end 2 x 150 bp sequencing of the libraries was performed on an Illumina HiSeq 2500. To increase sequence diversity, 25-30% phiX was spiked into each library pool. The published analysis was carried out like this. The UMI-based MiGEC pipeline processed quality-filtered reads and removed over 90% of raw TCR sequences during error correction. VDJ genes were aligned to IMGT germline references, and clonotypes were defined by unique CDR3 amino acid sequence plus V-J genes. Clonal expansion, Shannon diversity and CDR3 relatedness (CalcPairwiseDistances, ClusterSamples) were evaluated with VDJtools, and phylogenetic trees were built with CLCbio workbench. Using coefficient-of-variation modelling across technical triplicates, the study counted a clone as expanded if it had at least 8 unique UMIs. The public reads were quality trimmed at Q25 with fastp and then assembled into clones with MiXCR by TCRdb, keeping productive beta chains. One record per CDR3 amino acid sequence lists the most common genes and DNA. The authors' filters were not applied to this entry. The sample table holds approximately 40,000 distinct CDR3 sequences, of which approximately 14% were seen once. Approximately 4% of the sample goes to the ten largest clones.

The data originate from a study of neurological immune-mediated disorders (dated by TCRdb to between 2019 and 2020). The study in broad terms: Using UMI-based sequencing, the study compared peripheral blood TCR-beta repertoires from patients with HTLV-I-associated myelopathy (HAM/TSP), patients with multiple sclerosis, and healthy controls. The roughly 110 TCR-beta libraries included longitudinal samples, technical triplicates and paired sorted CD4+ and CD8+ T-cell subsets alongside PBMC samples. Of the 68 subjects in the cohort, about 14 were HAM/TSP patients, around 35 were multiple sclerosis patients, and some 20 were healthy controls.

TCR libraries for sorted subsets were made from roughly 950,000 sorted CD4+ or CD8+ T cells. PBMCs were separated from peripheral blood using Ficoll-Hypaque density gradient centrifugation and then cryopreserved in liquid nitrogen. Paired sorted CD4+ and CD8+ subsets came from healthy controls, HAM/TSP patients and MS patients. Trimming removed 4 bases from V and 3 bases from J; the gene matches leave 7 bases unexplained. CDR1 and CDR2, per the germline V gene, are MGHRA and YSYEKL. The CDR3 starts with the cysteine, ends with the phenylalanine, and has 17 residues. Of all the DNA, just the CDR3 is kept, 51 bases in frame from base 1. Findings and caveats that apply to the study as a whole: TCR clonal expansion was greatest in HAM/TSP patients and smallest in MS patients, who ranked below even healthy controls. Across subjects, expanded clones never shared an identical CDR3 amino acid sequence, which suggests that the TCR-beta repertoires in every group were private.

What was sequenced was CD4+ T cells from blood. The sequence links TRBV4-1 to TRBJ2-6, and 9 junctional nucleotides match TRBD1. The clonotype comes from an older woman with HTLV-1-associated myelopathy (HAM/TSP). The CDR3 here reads CASSPWDRANGANVLTF. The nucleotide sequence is TGCGCCAGCAGCCCTTGGGACAGGGCTAATGGGGCCAACGTCCTGACTTTC.